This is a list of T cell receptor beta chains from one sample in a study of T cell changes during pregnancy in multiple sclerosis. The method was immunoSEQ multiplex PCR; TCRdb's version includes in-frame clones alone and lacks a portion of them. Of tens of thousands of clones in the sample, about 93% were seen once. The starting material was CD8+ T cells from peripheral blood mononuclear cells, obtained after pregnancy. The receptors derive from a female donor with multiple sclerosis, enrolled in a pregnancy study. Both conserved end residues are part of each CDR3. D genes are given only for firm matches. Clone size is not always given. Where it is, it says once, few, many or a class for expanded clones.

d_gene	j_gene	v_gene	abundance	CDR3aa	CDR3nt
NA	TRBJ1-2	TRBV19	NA	CASRAVDYGYTF	TGTGCCAGTAGGGCAGTGGACTATGGCTACACCTTC
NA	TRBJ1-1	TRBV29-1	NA	CSVERVTEAFF	TGCAGCGTGGAAAGAGTCACTGAAGCTTTCTTT
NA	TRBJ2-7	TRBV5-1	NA	CASSVGSTTSEQYF	TGCGCCAGCAGCGTGGGGAGCACTACGAGCGAGCAGTACTTC
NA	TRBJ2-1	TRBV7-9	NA	CASSLEPGISYNEQFF	TGTGCCAGCAGCTTAGAGCCGGGTATCTCCTACAATGAGCAGTTCTTC
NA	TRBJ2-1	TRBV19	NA	CASSIIPAQLSYNEQFF	TGTGCCAGTAGTATAATCCCGGCACAGCTCTCCTACAATGAGCAGTTCTTC
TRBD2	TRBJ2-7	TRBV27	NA	CASSLSGPSGFRRDYEQYF	TGTGCCAGCAGTTTATCGGGGCCTAGCGGCTTCCGAAGGGACTACGAGCAGTACTTC
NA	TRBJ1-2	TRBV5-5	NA	CASSLQGHYGYTF	TGTGCCAGCAGCTTACAGGGACACTATGGCTACACCTTC
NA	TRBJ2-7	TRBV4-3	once	CASSQVLGRDYEQYF	TGCGCCAGCAGCCAAGTCCTAGGCAGGGACTACGAGCAGTACTTC
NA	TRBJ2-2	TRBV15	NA	CATSGGHLGLNTGELFF	TGTGCCACCAGCGGCGGCCATTTGGGGCTTAACACCGGGGAGCTGTTTTTT
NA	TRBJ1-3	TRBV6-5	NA	CASSYSNRDAGNTIYF	TGTGCCAGCAGTTACTCGAACAGGGACGCTGGAAACACCATATATTTT
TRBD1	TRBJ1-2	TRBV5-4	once	CASSSQLRDSTGDTF	TGTGCCAGCAGCTCCCAATTGCGGGACAGCACAGGGGACACCTTC
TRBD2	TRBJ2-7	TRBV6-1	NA	CAIFGGRGEQYF	TGTGCCATTTTTGGAGGGAGGGGCGAGCAGTACTTC
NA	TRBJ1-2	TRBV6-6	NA	CASSGVDGGRHGYTF	TGTGCCAGCAGTGGAGTGGACGGGGGACGTCATGGCTACACCTTC
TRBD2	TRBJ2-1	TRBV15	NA	CATSRDLGGRVNEQFF	TGTGCCACCAGCAGAGATCTCGGCGGGAGGGTTAATGAGCAGTTCTTC
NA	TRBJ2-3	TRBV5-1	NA	CASTKEGLQGFTDTQYF	TGCGCCAGCACAAAGGAGGGGCTACAGGGGTTCACAGATACGCAGTATTTT
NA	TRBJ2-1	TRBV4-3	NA	CASSQDRTGLGFNEQFF	TGCGCCAGCAGCCAAGATCGAACAGGGCTCGGGTTCAATGAGCAGTTCTTC
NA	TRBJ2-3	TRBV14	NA	CASSQRGASDTQYF	TGTGCCAGCAGCCAACGGGGGGCTAGTGATACGCAGTATTTT
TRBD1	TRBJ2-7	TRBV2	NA	CASNLPRDRVEQYF	TGTGCCAGCAATCTGCCGCGGGACAGGGTCGAGCAGTACTTC
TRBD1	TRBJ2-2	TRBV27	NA	CASSPRDRGHTGELFF	TGTGCCAGCAGTCCAAGGGACAGGGGTCACACCGGGGAGCTGTTTTTT
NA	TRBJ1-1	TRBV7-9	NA	CASSLDDRLNTEAFF	TGTGCCAGCAGCTTGGACGACAGGCTGAACACTGAAGCTTTCTTT
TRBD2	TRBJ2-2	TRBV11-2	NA	CASSLDGTSWNTGELFF	TGTGCCAGCAGCTTAGATGGGACTAGCTGGAACACCGGGGAGCTGTTTTTT
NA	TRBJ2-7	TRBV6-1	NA	CASNAPGLNYEQYF	TGTGCCAGCAATGCCCCGGGACTGAATTACGAGCAGTACTTC
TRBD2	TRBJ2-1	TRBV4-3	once	CASSQELAGGDNEQFF	TGCGCCAGCAGCCAAGAGTTAGCGGGGGGCGATAATGAGCAGTTCTTC
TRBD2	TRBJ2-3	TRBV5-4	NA	CASSSRTSGGSTDTQYF	TGTGCCAGCAGCTCCCGGACTAGCGGGGGTAGCACAGATACGCAGTATTTT
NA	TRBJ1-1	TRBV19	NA	CASSPRGKGVNTEAFF	TGTGCCAGTAGTCCCCGCGGAAAGGGAGTGAACACTGAAGCTTTCTTT
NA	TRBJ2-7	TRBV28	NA	CASSLTPRAYEQYF	TGTGCCAGCAGTTTGACCCCGAGGGCGTACGAGCAGTACTTC
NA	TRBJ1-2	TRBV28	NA	CASSLAMDIWASGYTF	TGTGCCAGCAGTTTGGCAATGGACATCTGGGCAAGTGGCTACACCTTC
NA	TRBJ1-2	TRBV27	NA	CASSSQTRYGYTF	TGTGCCAGCAGTTCCCAAACTCGCTATGGCTACACCTTC
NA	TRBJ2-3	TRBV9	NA	CASSPRRGDTQYF	TGTGCCAGCAGCCCACGTCGGGGAGATACGCAGTATTTT
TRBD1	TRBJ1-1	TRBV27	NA	CASSSFGTGWENTEAFF	TGTGCCAGCAGTTCTTTCGGGACAGGGTGGGAGAACACTGAAGCTTTCTTT
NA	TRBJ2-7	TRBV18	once	CASSPGEGHPSYEQYF	TGTGCCAGCTCACCAGGAGAGGGACATCCCTCCTACGAGCAGTACTTC
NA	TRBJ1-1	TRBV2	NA	CAGWRDTEAFF	TGTGCCGGTTGGAGAGACACTGAAGCTTTCTTT
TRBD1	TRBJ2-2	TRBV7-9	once	CASSLVQGTGELFF	TGTGCCAGCAGCTTAGTACAGGGGACCGGGGAGCTGTTTTTT
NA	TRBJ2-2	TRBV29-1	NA	CSVESRGPTGELFF	TGCAGCGTTGAGTCCCGAGGGCCCACCGGGGAGCTGTTTTTT
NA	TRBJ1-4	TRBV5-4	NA	CASSPSRGLREKLFF	TGTGCCAGCAGCCCGAGTCGGGGTCTTAGGGAAAAACTGTTTTTT
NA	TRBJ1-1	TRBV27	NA	CASRKGENTEAFF	TGTGCCAGCAGAAAGGGAGAGAACACTGAAGCTTTCTTT
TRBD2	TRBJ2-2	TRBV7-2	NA	CASSGEGLTGELFF	TGTGCCAGCAGTGGCGAGGGACTAACCGGGGAGCTGTTTTTT
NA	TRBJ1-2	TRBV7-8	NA	CASSFGAVYTF	TGTGCCAGCAGCTTTGGGGCTGTATACACCTTC
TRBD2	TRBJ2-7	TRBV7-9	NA	CASGPGGYEQYF	TGTGCCAGCGGACCGGGGGGCTACGAGCAGTACTTC
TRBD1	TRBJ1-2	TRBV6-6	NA	CASSYLGGLNYGYTF	TGTGCCAGCAGTTACCTAGGGGGCCTTAACTATGGCTACACCTTC
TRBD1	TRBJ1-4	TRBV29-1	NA	CSVEVRDSNEKLFF	TGCAGCGTTGAAGTCCGGGACAGTAATGAAAAACTGTTTTTT
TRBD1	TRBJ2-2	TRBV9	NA	CASSAGNRGLTGELFF	TGTGCCAGCAGCGCTGGGAACAGGGGGCTCACCGGGGAGCTGTTTTTT
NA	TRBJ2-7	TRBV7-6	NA	CASSLSTVYEQYF	TGTGCCAGCAGCTTATCTACAGTTTACGAGCAGTACTTC
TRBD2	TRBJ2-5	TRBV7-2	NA	CASSLELAAPQETQYF	TGTGCCAGCAGCTTAGAGCTAGCGGCGCCTCAAGAGACCCAGTACTTC
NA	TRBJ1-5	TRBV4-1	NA	CASSQDTEPQHF	TGCGCCAGCAGCCAAGATACTGAGCCCCAGCATTTT
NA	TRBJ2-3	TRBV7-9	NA	CASSLGNGGREDTQYF	TGTGCCAGCAGCTTAGGAAACGGGGGGCGTGAAGATACGCAGTATTTT
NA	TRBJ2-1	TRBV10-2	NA	CASQGTYNEQFF	TGCGCCAGCCAGGGGACCTACAATGAGCAGTTCTTC
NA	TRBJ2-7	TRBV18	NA	CASSPPILTEGIHLYEQYF	TGTGCCAGCTCACCACCGATTTTAACGGAGGGGATTCACCTCTACGAGCAGTACTTC
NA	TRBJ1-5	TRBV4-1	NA	CASSQGQWQPQHF	TGCGCCAGCAGCCAAGGTCAGTGGCAGCCCCAGCATTTT
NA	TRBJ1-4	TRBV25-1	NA	CASTRGTRGRANEKLFF	TGTGCCAGCACCCGGGGGACCCGTGGACGGGCTAATGAAAAACTGTTTTTT
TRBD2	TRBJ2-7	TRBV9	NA	CASSPLAGASYEQYF	TGTGCCAGCAGCCCACTAGCGGGGGCCTCCTACGAGCAGTACTTC
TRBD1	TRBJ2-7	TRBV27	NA	CASTAQGARNEQYF	TGTGCCAGCACCGCTCAGGGGGCAAGGAACGAGCAGTACTTC
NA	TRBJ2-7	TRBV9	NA	CASSPSRDTIAYEQYF	TGTGCCAGCAGCCCGAGCCGGGACACCATTGCCTACGAGCAGTACTTC
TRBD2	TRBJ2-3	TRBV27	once	CASSDLGTSGRARVTDTQYF	TGTGCCAGCAGTGACCTGGGGACTAGCGGGAGGGCCAGGGTGACAGATACGCAGTATTTT
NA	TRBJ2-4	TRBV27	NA	CASSLSRTPLAKNIQYF	TGTGCCAGCAGTTTATCGCGGACTCCTCTAGCCAAAAACATTCAGTACTTC
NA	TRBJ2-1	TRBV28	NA	CASSFGSSYNEQFF	TGTGCCAGCAGTTTCGGGAGCTCCTACAATGAGCAGTTCTTC
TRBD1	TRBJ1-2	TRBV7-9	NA	CASSLGDRDYTF	TGTGCCAGCAGCTTAGGGGACAGGGACTACACCTTC
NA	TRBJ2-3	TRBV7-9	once	CASSSPGQGIDTQYF	TGTGCCAGCAGCTCCCCCGGCCAGGGAATAGATACGCAGTATTTT
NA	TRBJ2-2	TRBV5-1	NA	CASTGTGELFF	TGCGCCAGTACAGGGACCGGGGAGCTGTTTTTT
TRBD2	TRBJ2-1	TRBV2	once	CAFEAASGSQFF	TGTGCCTTCGAAGCGGCTAGCGGGTCGCAGTTCTTC